This entry is about one T cell receptor (beta chain). The entry originates in a study of blood T cell repertoires in COVID-19. Only in-frame clones appear in the TCRdb table, and some are missing; sequencing was by immunoSEQ multiplex PCR. The sample shows around 70,000 clones, roughly 87% of them seen only once. In germline, CDR1 is SGHRS, CDR2 YFSETQ. The junction had 6 bases not matched to a gene; V was cut back by 4 bases and J by 2 bases. This CDR3 spans 15 amino acids. This sequence originates from a man aged 50 to 59 with active COVID-19. The V and J genes are TRBV5-1 and TRBJ2-7, with TRBD1 matching over 10 bases. Sequenced material: peripheral blood. The CDR3 loop is CASSPGTGATYEQYF. The CDR3 DNA reads TGCGCCAGCAGCCCCGGGACAGGGGCAACCTACGAGCAGTACTTC.